These T cell receptor beta chains were read from a single sample in a study of cytomegalovirus exposure and HLA in healthy donors. Clones were read by immunoSEQ multiplex PCR, and TCRdb kept only the in-frame ones, dropping some. The sample has roughly 190,000 clones, 10% to 15% seen once. The specimen was PBMCs. All receptors come from a man between 50 and 59 years old in good health and CMV-seropositive. CDR3s include the opening cysteine and the closing phenylalanine or tryptophan. The order of the fields is CDR3 protein, J gene, V gene.

cdr3_aa: CASSPIPGDTQYF; j_call: TRBJ2-3; v_call: TRBV5-5
cdr3_aa: CASSLSRVNNEQFF; j_call: TRBJ2-1; v_call: TRBV5-4
cdr3_aa: CASSINRGNQPQHF; j_call: TRBJ1-5; v_call: TRBV19
cdr3_aa: CASLQGGGQETQYF; j_call: TRBJ2-5; v_call: TRBV5-8
cdr3_aa: CASSSRQFSNSPLHF; j_call: TRBJ1-6; v_call: TRBV11-2
cdr3_aa: CASSFRSGGLNEQFF; j_call: TRBJ2-1; v_call: TRBV11-1
cdr3_aa: CASRQGPASISAQYF; j_call: TRBJ2-3; v_call: TRBV11-3
cdr3_aa: CASSHVPGLAGGISGANVLTF; j_call: TRBJ2-6; v_call: TRBV4-1
cdr3_aa: CANSRDSNQPQHF; j_call: TRBJ1-5; v_call: TRBV2
cdr3_aa: CASSLSQGAHSPLHF; j_call: TRBJ1-6; v_call: TRBV19
cdr3_aa: CASSFKSAAGGSNEQFF; j_call: TRBJ2-1; v_call: TRBV5-4
cdr3_aa: CASLAGQGGYEQYF; j_call: TRBJ2-7; v_call: TRBV6-6
cdr3_aa: CASRADPDSSYNSPLHF; j_call: TRBJ1-6; v_call: TRBV9
cdr3_aa: CASSLARDTDTQYF; j_call: TRBJ2-3; v_call: TRBV5-1
cdr3_aa: CASSHTRGSPYEQYF; j_call: TRBJ2-7; v_call: TRBV4-1
cdr3_aa: CASSLHRTWREKLFF; j_call: TRBJ1-4; v_call: TRBV6-4
cdr3_aa: CASSYWGLLNTEAFF; j_call: TRBJ1-1; v_call: TRBV6-5
cdr3_aa: CASRPDRGRSPLHF; j_call: TRBJ1-6; v_call: TRBV27
cdr3_aa: CASSKRTDFLETQYF; j_call: TRBJ2-5; v_call: TRBV6-5
cdr3_aa: CASSPGVFRSPLHF; j_call: TRBJ1-6; v_call: TRBV7-2
cdr3_aa: CASSQEVLNTEAFF; j_call: TRBJ1-1; v_call: TRBV5-4
cdr3_aa: CASSSPQGGGYEQYF; j_call: TRBJ2-7; v_call: TRBV6-6
cdr3_aa: CASGGGLSTDTQYF; j_call: TRBJ2-3; v_call: TRBV2
cdr3_aa: CASSLGYSTDTQYF; j_call: TRBJ2-3; v_call: TRBV11-2
cdr3_aa: CASRRGQTITEQYF; j_call: TRBJ2-7; v_call: TRBV2
cdr3_aa: CASSLFYLRWEPSNQPQHF; j_call: TRBJ1-5; v_call: TRBV28
cdr3_aa: CASSQLTEGNTIYF; j_call: TRBJ1-3; v_call: TRBV4-3
cdr3_aa: CASSGGSLETQYF; j_call: TRBJ2-5; v_call: TRBV11-3
cdr3_aa: CASSGGQEIANYGYTF; j_call: TRBJ1-2; v_call: TRBV5-1
cdr3_aa: CASSPVTGSSYEQYF; j_call: TRBJ2-7; v_call: TRBV7-2
cdr3_aa: CASSLGFQGIINYGYTF; j_call: TRBJ1-2; v_call: TRBV5-6
cdr3_aa: CASSLGRADGYTF; j_call: TRBJ1-2; v_call: TRBV11-3
cdr3_aa: CASSYSRRNTEAFF; j_call: TRBJ1-1; v_call: TRBV6-5
cdr3_aa: CAISPGMGSPLHF; j_call: TRBJ1-6; v_call: TRBV10-3
cdr3_aa: CASSLVYSEKLFF; j_call: TRBJ1-4; v_call: TRBV7-6
cdr3_aa: CASSLGGLNEETQYF; j_call: TRBJ2-5; v_call: TRBV7-2
cdr3_aa: CASSPKAEEAFF; j_call: TRBJ1-1; v_call: TRBV18
cdr3_aa: CASSITGGPDNEQFF; j_call: TRBJ2-1; v_call: TRBV19
cdr3_aa: CASSFERGPYNEQFF; j_call: TRBJ2-1; v_call: TRBV27
cdr3_aa: CASSPGNNYGYTF; j_call: TRBJ1-2; v_call: TRBV18
cdr3_aa: CASGGMNTEAFF; j_call: TRBJ1-1; v_call: TRBV6-6
cdr3_aa: CASSFTPTGRQETQYF; j_call: TRBJ2-5; v_call: TRBV6-5
cdr3_aa: CASSLLGQESYEQYF; j_call: NA; v_call: TRBV5-4
cdr3_aa: CASSVRDNSPLHF; j_call: TRBJ1-6; v_call: TRBV5-1
cdr3_aa: CASSPGPTGELFF; j_call: TRBJ2-2; v_call: TRBV14
cdr3_aa: CSVGGTPFSYNEQFF; j_call: TRBJ2-1; v_call: TRBV29-1
cdr3_aa: CAVPSPQGNEKLFF; j_call: TRBJ1-4; v_call: TRBV28
cdr3_aa: CASSGGTGGETQYF; j_call: TRBJ2-5; v_call: TRBV7-2
cdr3_aa: CASSLIGATSNQPQHF; j_call: TRBJ1-5; v_call: TRBV28
cdr3_aa: CASSSILADEQFF; j_call: TRBJ2-1; v_call: TRBV7-3
cdr3_aa: CASSLEQGAGNQPQHF; j_call: TRBJ1-5; v_call: TRBV28
cdr3_aa: CASSISGGRDTQYF; j_call: TRBJ2-3; v_call: TRBV19
cdr3_aa: CASSQDTGQPQHF; j_call: TRBJ1-5; v_call: TRBV14
cdr3_aa: CASSLVQGGTEAFF; j_call: TRBJ1-1; v_call: TRBV7-6
cdr3_aa: CASSIDLTDTQYF; j_call: TRBJ2-3; v_call: TRBV19
cdr3_aa: CASSSRRGNTIYF; j_call: TRBJ1-3; v_call: TRBV6-5
cdr3_aa: CASSLLGKEQYF; j_call: TRBJ2-7; v_call: TRBV19
cdr3_aa: CASSRGAYQETQYF; j_call: TRBJ2-5; v_call: TRBV28
cdr3_aa: CASILDRINTEAFF; j_call: TRBJ1-1; v_call: TRBV21-1
cdr3_aa: CAWKGGVQETQYF; j_call: TRBJ2-5; v_call: TRBV30